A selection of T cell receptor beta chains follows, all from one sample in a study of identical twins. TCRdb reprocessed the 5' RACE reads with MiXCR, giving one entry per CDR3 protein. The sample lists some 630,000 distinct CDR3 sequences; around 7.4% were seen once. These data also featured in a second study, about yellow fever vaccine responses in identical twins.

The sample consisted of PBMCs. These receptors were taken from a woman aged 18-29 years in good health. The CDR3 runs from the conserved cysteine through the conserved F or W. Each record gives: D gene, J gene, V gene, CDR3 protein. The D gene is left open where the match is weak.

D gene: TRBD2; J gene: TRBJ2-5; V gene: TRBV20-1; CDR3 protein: CSATSGRGGRETQYF
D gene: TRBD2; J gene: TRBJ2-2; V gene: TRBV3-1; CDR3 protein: CASRGLADTGELFF
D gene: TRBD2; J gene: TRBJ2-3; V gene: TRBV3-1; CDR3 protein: CASNSVGTSGGRQYF
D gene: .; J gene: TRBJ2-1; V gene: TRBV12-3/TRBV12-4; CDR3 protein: CASSLYQGLFF
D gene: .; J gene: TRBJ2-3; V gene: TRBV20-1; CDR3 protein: CSAVRGQRTDTQYF
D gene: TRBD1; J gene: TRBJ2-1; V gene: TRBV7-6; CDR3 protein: CASSLRDSSYNEQFF
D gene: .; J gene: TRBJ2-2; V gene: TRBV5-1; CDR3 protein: CASSLEGANTGELFF
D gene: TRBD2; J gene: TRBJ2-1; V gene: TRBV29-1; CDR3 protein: CSAGGGTNEQFF
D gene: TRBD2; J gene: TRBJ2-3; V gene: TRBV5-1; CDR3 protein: CASSAGLAGGNTDTQYF
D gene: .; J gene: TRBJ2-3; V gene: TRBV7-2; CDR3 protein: CASSFSRIFSLTDTQYF
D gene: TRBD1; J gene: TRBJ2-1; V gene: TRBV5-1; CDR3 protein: CASSRDRGYNEQFF
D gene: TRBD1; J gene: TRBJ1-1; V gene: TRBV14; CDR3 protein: CASSRARGPSTEAFF
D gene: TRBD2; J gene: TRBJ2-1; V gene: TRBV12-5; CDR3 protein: CASGPATSGSRMNEQFF
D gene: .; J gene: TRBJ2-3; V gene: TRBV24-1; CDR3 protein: CATSDLRGSTDTQYF
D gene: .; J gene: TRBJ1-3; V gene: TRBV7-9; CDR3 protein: CATHPRSGSGNTIYF
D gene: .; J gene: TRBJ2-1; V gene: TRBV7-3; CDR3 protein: CASSLRGYSMSSYNEQFF
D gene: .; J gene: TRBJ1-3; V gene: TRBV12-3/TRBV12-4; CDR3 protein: CASSLIPDSISGNTIYF
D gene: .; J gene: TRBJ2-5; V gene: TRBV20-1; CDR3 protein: CSARGGLETQYF
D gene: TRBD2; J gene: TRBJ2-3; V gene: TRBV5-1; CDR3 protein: CASRLLSGTSTDTQYF
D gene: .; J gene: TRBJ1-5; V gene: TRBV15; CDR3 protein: CATSRESQFSNQPQHF
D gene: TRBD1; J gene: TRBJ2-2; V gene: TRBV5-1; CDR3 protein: CASIDRGTNTGELFF
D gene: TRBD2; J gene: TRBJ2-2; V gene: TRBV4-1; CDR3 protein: CASSPLAGEDTGELFF
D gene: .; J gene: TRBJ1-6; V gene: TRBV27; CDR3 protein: CASSFVSSYNSPLHF
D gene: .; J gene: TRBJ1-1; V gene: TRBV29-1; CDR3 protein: CSVDSGANTEAFF
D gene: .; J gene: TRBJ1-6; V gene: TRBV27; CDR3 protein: CASSSLDGRGSPLHF
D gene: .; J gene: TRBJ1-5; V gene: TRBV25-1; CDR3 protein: CASSESGGNQPQHF
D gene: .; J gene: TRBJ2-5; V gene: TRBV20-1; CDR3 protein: CSAKRYETQYF
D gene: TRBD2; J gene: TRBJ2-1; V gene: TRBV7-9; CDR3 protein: CASIPRTSVYNEQFF
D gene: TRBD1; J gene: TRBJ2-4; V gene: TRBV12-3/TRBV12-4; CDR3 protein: CASSSPGTGENIQYF
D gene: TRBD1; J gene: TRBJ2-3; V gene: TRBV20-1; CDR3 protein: CSARAQQGAGNTQYF
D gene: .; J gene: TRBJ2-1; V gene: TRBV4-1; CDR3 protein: CASSREVLREQFF
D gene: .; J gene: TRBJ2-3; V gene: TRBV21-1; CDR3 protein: CASSKGSGPSRAPLGTQYF
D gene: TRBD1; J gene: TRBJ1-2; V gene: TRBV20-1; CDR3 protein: CSARDRGGLGYGYTF
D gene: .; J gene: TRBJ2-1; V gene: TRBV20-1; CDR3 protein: CSARDDLPYNEQFF
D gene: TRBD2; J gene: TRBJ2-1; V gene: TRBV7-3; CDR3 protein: CASSLSGRMNEQFF
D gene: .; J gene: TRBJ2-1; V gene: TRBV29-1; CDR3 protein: CSVTSYNEQFF
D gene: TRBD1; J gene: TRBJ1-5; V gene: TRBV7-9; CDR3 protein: CASSLVYGTVAGQPQHF
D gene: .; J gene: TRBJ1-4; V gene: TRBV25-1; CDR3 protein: CASSEGGRGYEKLFF
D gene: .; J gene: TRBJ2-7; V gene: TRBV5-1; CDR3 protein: CASSTETRKWYEQYF
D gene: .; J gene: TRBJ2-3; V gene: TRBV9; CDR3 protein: CASSARGLVDTQYF
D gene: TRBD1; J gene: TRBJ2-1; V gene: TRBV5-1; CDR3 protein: CASSSYRDRDRNEQFF
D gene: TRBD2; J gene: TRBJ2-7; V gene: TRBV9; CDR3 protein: CAKCGEGRNEQYF
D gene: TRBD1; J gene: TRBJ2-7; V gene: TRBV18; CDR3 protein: CASSPTDRGTYEQYF
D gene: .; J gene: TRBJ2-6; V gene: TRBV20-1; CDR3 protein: CSASETGANVLTF
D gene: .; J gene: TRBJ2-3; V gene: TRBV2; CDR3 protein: CASSREAGVDTQYF
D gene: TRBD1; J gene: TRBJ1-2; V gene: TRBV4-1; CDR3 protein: CASSQLPGQPNGYTF
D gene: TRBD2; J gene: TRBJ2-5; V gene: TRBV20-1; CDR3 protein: CSARDPRGAEETQYF
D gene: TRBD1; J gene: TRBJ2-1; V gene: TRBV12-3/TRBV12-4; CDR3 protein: CASTLLRGTTHEQFF
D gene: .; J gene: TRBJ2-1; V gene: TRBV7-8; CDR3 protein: CASSLPETTSSYNEQFF
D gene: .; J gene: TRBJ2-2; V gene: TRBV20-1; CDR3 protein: CSAREGGDTGELFF
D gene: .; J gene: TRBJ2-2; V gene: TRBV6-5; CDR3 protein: CATRDAGELFF
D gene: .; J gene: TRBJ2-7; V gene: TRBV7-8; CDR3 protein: CASSFLSDTTYEQYF
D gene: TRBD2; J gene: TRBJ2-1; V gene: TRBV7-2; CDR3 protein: CASSFVTSGGNEQFF
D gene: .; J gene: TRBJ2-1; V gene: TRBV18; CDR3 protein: CASSLQRTTPYNEQFF
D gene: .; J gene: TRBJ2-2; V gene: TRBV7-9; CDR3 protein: CASSFRREANTGELFF
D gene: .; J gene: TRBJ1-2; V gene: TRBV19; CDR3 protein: CASSIGARRGYTF
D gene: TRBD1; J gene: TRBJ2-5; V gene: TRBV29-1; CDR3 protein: CSVDQMASGGTQYF
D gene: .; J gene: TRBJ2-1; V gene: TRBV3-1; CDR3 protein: CASSRGTGDSSYNEQFF
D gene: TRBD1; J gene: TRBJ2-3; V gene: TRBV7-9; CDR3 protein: CASRDLQGYTQYF